The T cell receptor beta chain described here comes from a study of OX40 agonist ivuxolimab in advanced cancers. The method was immunoSEQ multiplex PCR; TCRdb's version includes in-frame clones alone and lacks a portion of them. Among about 55,000 clones, around 86% were seen once, and the ten largest hold roughly 13%. CDR3 length: 16 amino acids. V was shortened by 0 bases and J by 3 bases, with 12 bases between the two germline ends. CDR1 is SGHDT and CDR2 is YYEEEE in the germline V gene. The chain carries TRBV5-6 and TRBJ2-2; a possible D gene is TRBD1 (6 bases). The clonotype originates from an adult with an advanced solid tumor such as melanoma, head and neck, liver or kidney cancer. Sequences were derived from CD4+ or CD8+ T cells sorted from blood, sampled in a trial of the OX40 agonist ivuxolimab. The CDR3 region is CASSLVSRGDTGELFF. The CDR3 coding sequence is TGTGCCAGCAGCTTGGTCTCCAGGGGAGACACCGGGGAGCTGTTTTTT.